The clone carrying this TCR beta chain is labeled medium-sized. Its cognate antigen is unknown. These data come from a study of Graves' ophthalmopathy and Graves' hyperthyroidism. The junction had 1 base not matched to a gene; V was cut back by 5 bases and J by 1 base. CDR1 and CDR2 from the germline V gene are DFQATT and SNEGSKA (reference sequence). This CDR3 has 12 residues. General study findings and limits: Thyroid clonotypes that were expanded above 0.001 frequency mostly also appeared in blood.

Where ophthalmopathy was present, donors had moderate-to-severe activity, CAS ≥3, NOSPECS ≥4 and duration under 3 months. For repertoire sequencing, the TCR beta CDR3 regions were amplified from RNA transcripts. First-round RT-PCR relied on HTBI primers, and a second-round multiplex PCR came next. TCRdb reanalysed the multiplex PCR reads using MiXCR and keeps one entry per CDR3 protein. The sample contains 650,000 to 800,000 distinct CDR3 sequences, about two fifths of which appear only once. Sequencing input: peripheral blood. The genes are TRBV20-1 and TRBJ1-1, with 7 bases fitting TRBD1. The receptor's source is an adult man with Graves' ophthalmopathy. The CDR3 loop reads CSAHRGNTEAFF. The CDR3 DNA reads as TGCAGTGCTCACAGGGGGAACACTGAAGCTTTCTTT.